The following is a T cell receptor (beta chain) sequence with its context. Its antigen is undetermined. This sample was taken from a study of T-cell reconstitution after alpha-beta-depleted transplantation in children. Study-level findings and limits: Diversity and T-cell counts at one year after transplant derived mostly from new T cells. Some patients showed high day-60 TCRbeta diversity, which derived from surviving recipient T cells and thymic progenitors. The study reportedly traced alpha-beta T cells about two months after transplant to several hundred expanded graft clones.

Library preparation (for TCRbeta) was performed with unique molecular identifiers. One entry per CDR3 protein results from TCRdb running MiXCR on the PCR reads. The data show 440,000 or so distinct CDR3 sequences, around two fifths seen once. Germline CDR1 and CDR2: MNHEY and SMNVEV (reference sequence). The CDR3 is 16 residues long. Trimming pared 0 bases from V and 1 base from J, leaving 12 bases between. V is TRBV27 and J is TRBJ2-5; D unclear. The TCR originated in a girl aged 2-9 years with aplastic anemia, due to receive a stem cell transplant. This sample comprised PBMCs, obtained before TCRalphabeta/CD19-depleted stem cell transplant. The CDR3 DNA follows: TGTGCCAGCAGTTTATCGGTCTTGCGGCCCCAAGAGACCCAGTACTTC. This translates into CASSLSVLRPQETQYF.